The next 12 T cell receptor beta chains were all read from a single sample in a study of CXCR3-negative and CXCR3-positive naive CD8 T cells (dated by TCRdb to 2018 to 2020). What the research found in general, with its limitations: TRB CDR3s from CXCR3-positive naive cells showed higher hydrophobicity (lower Kidera factor 4), lower energy, and higher strength and volume indices than CXCR3-negative naive cells.

Instrument used: NextSeq 550. The Human TCR Profiling Kit (MiLaboratory) was used to prepare UMI-labeled 5' RACE TRB cDNA libraries. TCRdb reprocessed the reads, so every CDR3 protein sequence counts as one entry and DNA is not shown. The sample table includes some 130,000 distinct CDR3 sequences. The ten top clones hold roughly 0.62% of the sample. These receptors' targets are unknown. Material: naive CXCR3+ CD8+ T cells from blood. The sample's cell subset or site label is to be understood as: CD45RO-CCR7+CD27+CD95- naive CD8+ T cells expressing CXCR3 (TNR3+). The receptors shown here come from a human donor in good health. Some clones in this sample may be carry-over from other donors' samples.

The chain recombines TRBV29-1 with TRBJ1-1. The germline gives CDR1 SQVTM, CDR2 ANQGSEA. This CDR3 region has 12 residues. CDR3: CSVPDENTEAFF.

Here the CDR3 reads CASSHGTSGRAFQETQYF. This rearrangement joins TRBV7-2 to TRBJ2-5; the D gene TCRdb calls, TRBD2, cannot be checked with no DNA. Per germline, CDR1 SGHTA and CDR2 FQGNSA. The CDR3 has 18 amino acids.

The chain's CDR3 is CSSLTGGASHSTDTQYF. This sequence joins TRBV29-1 and TRBJ2-3; TCRdb outputs TRBD1, but without DNA this stays unchecked. This CDR3 is built from 17 residues. Germline V CDR1 and CDR2: SQVTM, ANQGSEA.

J is TRBJ2-7 and V is TRBV29-1. Germline values: CDR1 SQVTM, CDR2 ANQGSEA. CDR3 size: 12 residues. CDR3 in amino acids: CSVRGGPYEQYF.

This rearrangement joins TRBV7-6 to TRBJ2-7; there is no DNA to check the TCRdb D call of TRBD2. This CDR3 is 15 amino acids long. CDR1 is SGHVS, CDR2 FNYEAQ, per germline. Here the CDR3 reads CASNSGTSDTYEQYF.

The V gene is TRBV19, the J gene TRBJ2-4; TCRdb picks TRBD2, but there is no DNA to check that call. The CDR3 runs to 17 residues. From germline, CDR1 is LNHDA and CDR2 SQIVND (reference sequence). The CDR3 is CASSNRDYQNGVNIQYF.

The chain couples TRBV7-9 to TRBJ1-5; TCRdb's D call, TRBD1, is unchecked because there is no DNA. This CDR3 has 16 residues. Germline CDR1 SEHNR, CDR2 FQNEAQ (reference sequence). This chain's CDR3 is CASSHTQGRSNQPQHF.

The chain employs TRBV29-1 and TRBJ1-1; the D gene TCRdb calls, TRBD1, cannot be checked with no DNA. The CDR3 has 13 residues. Germline CDR1 SQVTM, CDR2 ANQGSEA. CDR3 loop: CSVRSRDRTVTFF. Supplemented by reference TRBV29-1 and TRBJ1-1, the full variable domain reads SAVISQKPSRDICQRGTSLTIQCQVDSQVTMMFWYRQQPGQSLTLIATANQGSEATYESGFVIDKFPISRPNLTFSTLTVSNMSPEDSSIYLCSVRSRDRTVTFFGQGTRLTVV.

The rearrangement uses TRBV7-3 and TRBJ2-5. Per the germline V gene, CDR1 is SGHTA and CDR2 is FQGTGA. The CDR3 is made up of 13 amino acids. CDR3 in amino acids: CASSLSGEETQYF.

The V call is TRBV5-4, the J call TRBJ2-7; TCRdb calls TRBD2, which cannot be checked without DNA. The CDR3 is made up of 15 amino acids. Germline CDR1 is SGHNT and CDR2 is YYREEE (reference sequence). CDR3 sequence: CASSPLAGVTYEQYF.

The V gene is TRBV5-1, the J gene TRBJ2-6. CDR3 length: 17 residues. Per the germline V gene, CDR1 is SGHRS and CDR2 is YFSETQ. The CDR3 loop reads CASSRWGSPSGANVLTF.

CDR3 in amino acids: CASSLDLTGRGTYEQYF. The J gene is TRBJ2-7, the V gene TRBV7-2; TCRdb designates TRBD1, a call that cannot be tested without DNA. The CDR3 consists of 17 residues. Germline assignment: CDR1 SGHTA and CDR2 FQGNSA.